The rows below give T cell receptor beta chains drawn from one sample of a study of graft-versus-host responses after intestinal transplantation. Clones were read by immunoSEQ multiplex PCR, and TCRdb kept only the in-frame ones, dropping some. The table includes roughly 3,000 clones, under 35% detected once. The sequences come from alloreactive CD4+ T cells from a mixed lymphocyte reaction culture, collected before transplantation. These receptors were obtained from a human patient who was an organ donor for intestinal transplantation. Each CDR3 is given with its conserved first and last residue. A D gene is named only where the DNA matches it firmly. Clone size is stated in some rows and not others, as once, few, many or a class when expanded.

CDR3aa: CASSSQGIYEQYF
CDR3nt: TGTGCCAGCAGTTCCCAGGGGATCTACGAGCAGTACTTC
abundance: NA
v_gene: TRBV7-3
d_gene: NA
len: 13
j_gene: TRBJ2-7

CDR3aa: CASSATLAWETQYF
CDR3nt: TGTGCCAGCAGTGCTACACTAGCCTGGGAGACCCAGTACTTC
abundance: NA
v_gene: TRBV2
d_gene: NA
len: 14
j_gene: TRBJ2-5

CDR3aa: CASSQVLGQGVSPLHF
CDR3nt: TGTGCCAGCAGCCAAGTATTAGGACAGGGGGTTTCACCCCTCCACTTT
abundance: few
v_gene: TRBV5-4
d_gene: TRBD1
len: 16
j_gene: TRBJ1-6

CDR3aa: CSADVGGLNYGYTF
CDR3nt: TGCAGCGCGGACGTCGGGGGGCTTAACTATGGCTACACCTTC
abundance: large
v_gene: TRBV29-1
d_gene: NA
len: 14
j_gene: TRBJ1-2

CDR3aa: CASSEGKVRETQYF
CDR3nt: TGTGCCAGCAGTGAAGGGAAGGTTCGGGAGACCCAGTACTTC
abundance: once
v_gene: TRBV2
d_gene: NA
len: 14
j_gene: TRBJ2-5

CDR3aa: CASSVTGGTNEKLFF
CDR3nt: TGTGCCAGCTCCGTAACAGGGGGCACTAATGAAAAACTGTTTTTT
abundance: large
v_gene: TRBV18
d_gene: TRBD1
len: 15
j_gene: TRBJ1-4

CDR3aa: CASSVSQGIYEQFF
CDR3nt: TGTGCCAGCTCAGTTTCACAGGGTATCTATGAGCAGTTCTTC
abundance: NA
v_gene: TRBV18
d_gene: NA
len: 14
j_gene: TRBJ2-1

CDR3aa: CASSRAGANVLTF
CDR3nt: TGTGCCAGCAGTCGGGCTGGGGCCAACGTCCTGACTTTC
abundance: NA
v_gene: TRBV6-6
d_gene: NA
len: 13
j_gene: TRBJ2-6

CDR3aa: CASSQFKRSQQSRANVLTF
CDR3nt: TGCGCCAGCAGTCAATTTAAAAGATCGCAACAAAGTCGGGCCAACGTCCTGACTTTC
abundance: NA
v_gene: TRBV10-1
d_gene: NA
len: 19
j_gene: TRBJ2-6

CDR3aa: CASSLGRNTEAFF
CDR3nt: TGTGCCAGTAGCCTTGGTCGTAACACTGAAGCTTTCTTT
abundance: NA
v_gene: TRBV19
d_gene: NA
len: 13
j_gene: TRBJ1-1

CDR3aa: CASSPTTGESYGYTF
CDR3nt: TGTGCCAGCTCACCGACGACAGGGGAAAGCTATGGCTACACCTTC
abundance: medium-sized
v_gene: TRBV18
d_gene: TRBD1
len: 15
j_gene: TRBJ1-2

CDR3aa: CASSLGTVSNSPLHF
CDR3nt: TGTGCCAGCAGCTTAGGGACAGTGTCAAACTCACCCCTCCACTTT
abundance: medium-sized
v_gene: TRBV7-6
d_gene: NA
len: 15
j_gene: TRBJ1-6